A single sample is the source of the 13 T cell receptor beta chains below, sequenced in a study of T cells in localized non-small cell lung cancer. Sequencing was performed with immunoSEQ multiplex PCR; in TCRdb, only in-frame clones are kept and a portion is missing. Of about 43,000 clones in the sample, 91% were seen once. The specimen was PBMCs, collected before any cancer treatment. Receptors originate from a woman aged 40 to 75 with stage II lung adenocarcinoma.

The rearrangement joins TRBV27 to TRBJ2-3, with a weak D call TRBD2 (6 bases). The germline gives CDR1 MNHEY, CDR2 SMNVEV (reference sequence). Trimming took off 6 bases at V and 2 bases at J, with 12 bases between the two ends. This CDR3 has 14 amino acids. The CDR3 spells CASSPRGYTDTQYF. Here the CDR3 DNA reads TGTGCCAGCAGCCCGCGGGGATACACAGATACGCAGTATTTT.

The CDR3, as DNA: TGTGCCAGCAGCTCTGGCGGGAGGTCGGGGGAGCTGTTTTTT. Translated, it gives CASSSGGRSGELFF. The rearrangement joins TRBV7-9 to TRBJ2-2; 8 bases match TRBD2. The CDR3 is 14 residues long. Germline V gives CDR1 SEHNR, CDR2 FQNEAQ (reference sequence). Germline trimming cut 4 bases from V and 8 bases from J; bases unmatched to any gene: 6.

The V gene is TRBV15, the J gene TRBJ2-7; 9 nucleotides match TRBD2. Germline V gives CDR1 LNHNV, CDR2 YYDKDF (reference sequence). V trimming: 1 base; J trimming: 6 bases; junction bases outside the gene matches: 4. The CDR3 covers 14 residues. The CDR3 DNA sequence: TGTGCCACCAGCAGAGTGGCGGGAGGGTCCGAGCAGTACTTC. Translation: CATSRVAGGSEQYF.

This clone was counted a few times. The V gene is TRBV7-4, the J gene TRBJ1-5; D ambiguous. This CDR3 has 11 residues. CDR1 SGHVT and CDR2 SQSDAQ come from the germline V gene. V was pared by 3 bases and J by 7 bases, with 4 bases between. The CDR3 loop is CASSFMQPQHF. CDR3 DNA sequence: TGTGCCAGCAGCTTTATGCAGCCCCAGCATTTT.

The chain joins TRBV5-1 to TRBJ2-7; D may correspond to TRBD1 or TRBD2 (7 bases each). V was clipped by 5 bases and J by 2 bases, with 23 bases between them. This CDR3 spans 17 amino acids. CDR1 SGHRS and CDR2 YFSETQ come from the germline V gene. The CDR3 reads CASRGSTRGGSPYEQYF. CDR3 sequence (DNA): TGCGCCAGCAGGGGATCGACCAGGGGGGGGAGCCCCTACGAGCAGTACTTC. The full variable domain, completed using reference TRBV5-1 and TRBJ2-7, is KAGVTQTPRYLIKTRGQQVTLSCSPISGHRSVSWYQQTPGQGLQFLFEYFSETQRNKGNFPGRFSGRQFSNSRSEMNVSTLELGDSALYLCASRGSTRGGSPYEQYFGPGTRLTVT.

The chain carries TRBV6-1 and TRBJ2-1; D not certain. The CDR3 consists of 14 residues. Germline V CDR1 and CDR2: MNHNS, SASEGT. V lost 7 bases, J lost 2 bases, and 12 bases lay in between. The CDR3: CASTLSAPYNEQFF. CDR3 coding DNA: TGTGCCAGCACGCTCTCCGCTCCCTACAATGAGCAGTTCTTC.

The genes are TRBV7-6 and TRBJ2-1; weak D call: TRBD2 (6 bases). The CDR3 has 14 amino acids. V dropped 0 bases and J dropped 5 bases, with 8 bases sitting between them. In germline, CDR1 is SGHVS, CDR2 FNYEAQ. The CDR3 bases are TGTGCCAGCAGCTTAGCGGGAGGACACAATGAGCAGTTCTTC. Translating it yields CASSLAGGHNEQFF.

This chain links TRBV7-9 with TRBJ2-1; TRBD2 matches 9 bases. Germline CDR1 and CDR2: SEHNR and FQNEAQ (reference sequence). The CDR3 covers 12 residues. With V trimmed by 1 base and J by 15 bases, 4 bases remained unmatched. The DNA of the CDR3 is TGTGCCAGCAGCTTAGGACTAGCGGTTTCGTTCTTC. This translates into CASSLGLAVSFF.

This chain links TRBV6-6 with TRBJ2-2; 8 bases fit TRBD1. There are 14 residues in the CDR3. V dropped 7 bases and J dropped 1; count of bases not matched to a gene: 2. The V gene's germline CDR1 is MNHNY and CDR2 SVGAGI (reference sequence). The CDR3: CASKGQVNTGELFF. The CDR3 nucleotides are TGTGCCAGCAAGGGACAGGTGAACACCGGGGAGCTGTTTTTT.

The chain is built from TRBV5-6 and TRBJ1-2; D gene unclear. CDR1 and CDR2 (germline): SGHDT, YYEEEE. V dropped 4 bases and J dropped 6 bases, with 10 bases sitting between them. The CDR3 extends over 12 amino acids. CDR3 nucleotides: TGTGCCAGCAGCGATGCGCTCCATGGCTACACCTTC. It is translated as CASSDALHGYTF.

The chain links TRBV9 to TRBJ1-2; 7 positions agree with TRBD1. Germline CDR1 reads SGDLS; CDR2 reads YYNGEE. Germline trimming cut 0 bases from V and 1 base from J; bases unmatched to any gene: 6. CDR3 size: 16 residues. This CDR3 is CASSVVGQAFNYGYTF. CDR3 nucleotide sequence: TGTGCCAGCAGCGTAGTCGGACAGGCCTTTAACTATGGCTACACCTTC.

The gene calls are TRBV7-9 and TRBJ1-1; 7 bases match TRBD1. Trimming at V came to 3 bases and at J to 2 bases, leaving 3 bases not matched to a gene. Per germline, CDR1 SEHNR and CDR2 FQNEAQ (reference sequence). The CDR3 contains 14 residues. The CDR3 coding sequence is TGTGCCAGCAGCTTGTACAGGGGTAACACTGAAGCTTTCTTT. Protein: CASSLYRGNTEAFF.

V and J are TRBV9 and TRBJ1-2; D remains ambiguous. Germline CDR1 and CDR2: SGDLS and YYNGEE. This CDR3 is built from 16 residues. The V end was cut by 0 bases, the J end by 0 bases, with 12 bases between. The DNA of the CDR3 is TGTGCCAGCAGCGTAGCTAGTCCAGCTCCTAACTATGGCTACACCTTC. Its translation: CASSVASPAPNYGYTF.